Listed below are T cell receptor beta chains from one sample, sequenced in a study of blood T cell repertoires in COVID-19. The method was immunoSEQ multiplex PCR; TCRdb's version includes in-frame clones alone and lacks a portion of them. The sample carries about 170,000 clones, about nine tenths recorded once. Sequencing input: peripheral blood. The source of these receptors is a man younger than 35 with COVID-19, enrolled during active disease. Both conserved end residues are trimmed from each CDR3.

J gene	V gene	CDR3 protein
TRBJ1-6	TRBV2	ASSYPEIYNNSPLH
TRBJ2-3	TRBV7-2	ASTEIRTDTQY
TRBJ1-4	TRBV5-4	ASSLDPTGNEKLF
TRBJ2-2	TRBV7-8	ASSLTLWLAGTGELF
TRBJ1-2	TRBV30	AWSDEGEYGYT
TRBJ2-7	TRBV5-1	ASSTGLAGTLFEQY
TRBJ1-4	TRBV5-1	ASSSLGQGLREKLF
TRBJ2-5	TRBV28	ASRPGGPFNSAQY
TRBJ1-1	TRBV5-1	ASSWGQGLHTEAF
TRBJ2-1	TRBV11-3	ASSLGGAGGQF
TRBJ2-3	TRBV27	ASSRPGADTQY
TRBJ1-1	TRBV6-6	ASKRTANTEAF
TRBJ1-6	TRBV9	ASSPTPDSVNSPLH
TRBJ1-6	TRBV6-1	ASSDVRRYSPLH
TRBJ2-3	TRBV4-2	ASSQEEAPPSTDTQY
TRBJ2-1	TRBV27	ASSLRLAREQF
TRBJ1-4	TRBV7-2	ASSEGAVNEKLF